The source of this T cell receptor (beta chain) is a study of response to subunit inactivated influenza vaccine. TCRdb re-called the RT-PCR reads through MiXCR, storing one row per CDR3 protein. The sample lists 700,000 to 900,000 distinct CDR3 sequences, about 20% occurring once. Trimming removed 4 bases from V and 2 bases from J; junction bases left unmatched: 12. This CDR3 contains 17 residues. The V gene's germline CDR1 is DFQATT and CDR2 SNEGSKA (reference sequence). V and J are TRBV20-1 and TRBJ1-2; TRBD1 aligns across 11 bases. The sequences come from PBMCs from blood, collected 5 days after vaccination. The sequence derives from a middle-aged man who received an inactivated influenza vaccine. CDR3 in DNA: TGCAGTGCTATCGACCGGGACAGGGGGGTTATAAACTATGGCTACACCTTC. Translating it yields CSAIDRDRGVINYGYTF.